Detailed here is one T cell receptor (beta chain). Its antigen is unknown. Just one base apart from a much larger clone, this may be a read error. The data belong to a study of tumor-infiltrating lymphocytes in primary liver carcinoma. Study-level points and caveats: Tumors had a significantly higher top-250-clone fraction than blood (p = 0.039).

Synthesis of TCR beta cDNA was carried out from approximately 500 ng total RNA with a constant-region primer. Slightly modified ARM-PCR with three nested multiplex PCR rounds yielded TCR beta libraries. TCRdb ran MiXCR on the multiplex PCR reads and lists one entry per CDR3 protein. Seen here are approximately 330,000 distinct CDR3 sequences, approximately 65% observed once, and the top ten hold 5% to 6.5%. Researchers drew blood RNA from unsorted whole blood and extracted germline DNA as well. The clonotype originates from a man aged 40-50 years with primary liver carcinoma and hepatitis B virus infection. Sequencing was carried out using peripheral blood.

The CDR3 nucleotides are TGTGCCAGCAGTTACCTAGGCCTACTAGAGTCCTACTATGAGCAGTTCTTC. Its protein is CASSYLGLLESYYEQFF. The chain has TRBV6-6 and TRBJ2-1, with D possibly being TRBD2 (5 bases). Germline assignment: CDR1 MNHNY and CDR2 SVGAGI (reference sequence). CDR3 length: 17 amino acids.